This T cell receptor beta chain was profiled in a study of cytotoxic CD8 clonotypes in ibrutinib-treated CLL. The sequencing depth, 1 in 200,000 to 1 in 1 million T cells, was the target. Using immunoSEQ multiplex PCR, the repertoire was profiled, and TCRdb retains in-frame clones only, with some absent. The table shows 50,000 to 65,000 clones, with roughly 50% occurring only once. TCR beta libraries used around 2 micrograms of DNA from cryopreserved PBMCs. The study, taken as a whole, reports: Contraction or stability on treatment characterized the public clonotypes, which were uncommon. Elevated clonality accompanied ibrutinib response, with a return toward baseline values at progression.

The V gene lost 7 bases and the J gene lost 7 bases, with 10 bases spanning the gap. CDR1 and CDR2 from the germline V gene are MNHEY and SMNVEV (reference sequence). This CDR3 has 11 amino acids. Turning to this clone: The antigen is undetermined.

The receptor's source is a human donor with chronic lymphocytic leukemia. Sequencing was performed on PBMCs, taken after 12 months of ibrutinib treatment. V gene TRBV27 combines with J gene TRBJ1-2; a weak D match, TRBD1 (6 bases). Written as DNA, the CDR3 is TGTGCCAGCACAGGGGTTTTTGGCTACACCTTC. Protein: CASTGVFGYTF.